This section outlines one TCR beta chain sequence together with its context. Its antigen is still unknown. This sample is drawn from a study of T cells after yellow fever vaccination. Study findings and constraints: Overall, a small share of clonotypes was seen in both CD4 and CD8 compartments. Post-booster repertoires contained most primary-vaccination clones again (96% CD4, around 88% CD8).

The CDR3 is made up of 17 amino acids. Per germline, CDR1 SGHAT and CDR2 FQNNGV. The V end lost 2 bases, the J end lost 6 bases, and 17 bases lay between the germline ends. For TCR, cDNA came from 5'RACE template switching, which added a universal primer site and UMIs. TCRdb re-derived calls from the 5' RACE reads in MiXCR, one entry per CDR3 protein. Found here are 280,000 or so distinct CDR3 sequences, approximately 8% of them singletons; the top ten hold 3% to 4%. Here the sequenced sample was CD4+ T cells sorted from PBMCs, taken 5 days after the yellow fever booster vaccination. This TCR came from a man between 18 and 35 years old who received the YFV17D yellow fever vaccine. The V and J genes are TRBV11-2 and TRBJ1-6, with D possibly being TRBD1 (6 bases). The CDR3 DNA reads as TGTGCCAGCAGCTTACTCAGGGGCCGCATCCTTAATTCACCCCTCCACTTT. Amino acids: CASSLLRGRILNSPLHF.